The rows below give T cell receptor beta chains drawn from one sample of a study of T cell repertoires in cytomegalovirus infection. The antigens of these receptors remain unknown. TCRdb independently ran MiXCR on the reads; one entry per CDR3 protein. Here the sample spans 700,000 to 950,000 distinct CDR3 sequences, around a third being singletons. The material sequenced was cultured CD8+ T cells from PBMCs, taken from culture after CMV antigen stimulation. The receptor set was obtained from a human donor in good health (CMV status not recorded). Some clones in this sample may be carry-over from other donors' samples. Each CDR3 is given with its conserved first and last residue.

TRBJ1-2,TRBV7-9,CASSLAVGEAVNYGYTF
TRBJ2-5,TRBV6-1,CASGSWRSQETQYF
TRBJ1-2,TRBV29-1,CSVEDRKTGNYGYTF
TRBJ2-2,TRBV12-3/TRBV12-4,CASIRPNTGELFF
TRBJ1-4,TRBV15,CATIWGRGATNEKLFF
TRBJ2-3,TRBV4-1,CASSQDSRYSSTDTQYF
TRBJ2-5,TRBV4-2,CASSQEKTVETQYF
TRBJ1-4,TRBV12-3/TRBV12-4,CASSFSETGTPGNEKLFF
TRBJ2-7,TRBV12-5,CASGLGGWYEQYF
TRBJ1-4,TRBV6-5,CASSRAAGRLATNEKLFF
TRBJ2-4,TRBV27,CASSLTGSNSKAKNIQYF
TRBJ1-2,TRBV7-2,CASSLEWTGNGYTF
TRBJ2-3,TRBV28,CASFLRGTDTQYF
TRBJ1-1,TRBV6-6,CASSYTDSTEAFF
TRBJ1-2,TRBV12-3/TRBV12-4,CASSLTGYRGYTF
TRBJ2-3,TRBV7-9,CASSGAADGILEDTQYF
TRBJ2-1,TRBV27,CASSLVGTNNEQFF
TRBJ2-1,TRBV12-3/TRBV12-4,CASSLTLAGGPSNEQFF
TRBJ1-5,TRBV20-1,CSASSTQPQHF
TRBJ1-1,TRBV11-2,CASSFGPTWETFF
TRBJ1-2,TRBV12-3/TRBV12-4,CASSLNAQGAQSGYTF
TRBJ2-1,TRBV29-1,CSVEPTGREFNEQFF
TRBJ2-5,TRBV7-9,CASSLVGLEQETQYF
TRBJ2-1,TRBV4-1,CASSQDGTSTGASYNEQFF
TRBJ1-1,TRBV12-3/TRBV12-4,CASSLIADMNTEAFF
TRBJ2-1,TRBV7-2,CASSLLAGGYKEQFF
TRBJ2-1,TRBV20-1,CSVETSSYNEQFF
TRBJ2-5,TRBV7-2,CASSFNPYQETQYF
TRBJ1-1,TRBV7-8,CASSLARTGGDTEAFF
TRBJ1-5,TRBV5-6,CASSLFGFRNQPQHF
TRBJ1-5,TRBV20-1,CSARVEGVVGQPQHF
TRBJ2-1,TRBV7-9,CATVHSYNEQFF
TRBJ1-2,TRBV10-3,CPIKVPGGYYGYTF
TRBJ2-4,TRBV12-3/TRBV12-4,CASRDRGQLDIQYF
TRBJ2-7,TRBV7-2,CATLEGAEQYF
TRBJ2-7,TRBV20-1,CSARDLGGSSYEQYF
TRBJ1-6,TRBV19,CASSMLGGNSPLHF
TRBJ1-1,TRBV27,CASSLSRGTNTEAFF
TRBJ1-4,TRBV12-3/TRBV12-4,CASIPGTTNEKLFF
TRBJ2-6,TRBV7-9,CASSLGWQGAMPDGANVLTF
TRBJ2-3,TRBV4-1,CASSQDGTGGVTDTQYF
TRBJ2-1,TRBV5-4,CASSLETSYVEQFF
TRBJ1-3,TRBV6-2/TRBV6-3,CASSYPRTVSGNTIYF
TRBJ2-1,TRBV20-1,CSARSEVAGSEQFF
TRBJ2-1,TRBV7-9,CASSLPLEHEQFF
TRBJ2-1,TRBV27,CASSLIGQFSYNEQFF
TRBJ1-5,TRBV28,CASSLPPTGSNQPQHF
TRBJ1-1,TRBV4-3,CASSQVEERWEEAFF
TRBJ2-3,TRBV7-9,CASRTSSSTDTQYF
TRBJ1-5,TRBV24-1,CATSDYGEQPQHF
TRBJ2-1,TRBV6-5,CASSYSQIPQVDEQFF
TRBJ2-2,TRBV6-1,CASGMGEGNTGELFF
TRBJ2-1,TRBV5-5,CASSPRDTVYNEQFF
TRBJ2-1,TRBV12-3/TRBV12-4,CASSLRSYSYNEQFF
TRBJ2-1,TRBV7-3,CASSLTLGGAGNEQFF
TRBJ1-1,TRBV28,CASRRRQGNTEAFF
TRBJ1-6,TRBV18,CASSPRGRRSPLHF
TRBJ2-1,TRBV27,CASKGANYNEQFF
TRBJ1-2,TRBV20-1,CSALGARGYTF
TRBJ2-1,TRBV2,CASSEGASSYNEQFF